This T cell receptor (beta chain) was found in a study of CD8+CD57+ T cells in acquired aplastic anemia. The wider study: For CD4+ cells, healthy donors had an average of roughly 9.8 million reads.

Concerning this clonotype itself: The antigen remains unidentified.

Profiling that covered TCR beta VDJ and CDR3 relied on genomic DNA as its template. TCRdb ran MiXCR on the reads and lists one entry per CDR3 protein. The table lists about 62,000 distinct CDR3 sequences, over 45% of them singletons. Trimming took off 3 bases at V and 5 bases at J, with 13 bases between the two ends. The CDR3 consists of 14 residues. From germline, CDR1 is PRHDT and CDR2 FYEKMQ (reference sequence). Whole-study findings and limits: Between patients and controls, about 30 CD8+ CDR3 sequences were found in common. Patients and healthy controls showed no significant CD8+ Simpson's diversity difference.

Specimen: sorted CD4+, CD8+, or CD8+CD57+ T cells (not recorded which) from PBMCs. The chain couples TRBV13 to TRBJ2-5, with D tentatively TRBD1 (7 bases). The clonotype was recovered from a human donor in good health, serving as a control. CDR3 bases: TGTGCCAGCAGCTTGGAGGGGGCTACGGAGACCCAGTACTTC. Translated, it gives CASSLEGATETQYF.